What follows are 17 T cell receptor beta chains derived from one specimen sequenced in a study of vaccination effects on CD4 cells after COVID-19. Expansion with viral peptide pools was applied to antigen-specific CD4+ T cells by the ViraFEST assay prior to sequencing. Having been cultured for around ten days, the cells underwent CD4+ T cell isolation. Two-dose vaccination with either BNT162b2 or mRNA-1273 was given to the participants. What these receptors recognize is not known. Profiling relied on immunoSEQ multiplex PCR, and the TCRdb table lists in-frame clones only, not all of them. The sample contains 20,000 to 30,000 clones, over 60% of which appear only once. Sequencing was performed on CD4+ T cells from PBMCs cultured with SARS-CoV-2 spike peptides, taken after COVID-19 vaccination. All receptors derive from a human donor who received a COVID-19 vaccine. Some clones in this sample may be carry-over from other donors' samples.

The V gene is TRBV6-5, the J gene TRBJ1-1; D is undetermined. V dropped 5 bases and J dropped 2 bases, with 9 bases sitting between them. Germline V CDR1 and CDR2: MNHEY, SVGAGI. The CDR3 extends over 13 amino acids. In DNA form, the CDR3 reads TGTGCCAGCAGTCCCCGGGGTAACACTGAAGCTTTCTTT. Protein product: CASSPRGNTEAFF.

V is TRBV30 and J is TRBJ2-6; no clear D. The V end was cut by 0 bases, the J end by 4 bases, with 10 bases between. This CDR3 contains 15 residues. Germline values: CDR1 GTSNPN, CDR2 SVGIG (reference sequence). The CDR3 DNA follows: TGTGCCTGGAGTGTAAAGGGATCCGGGGCCAACGTCCTGACTTTC. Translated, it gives CAWSVKGSGANVLTF.

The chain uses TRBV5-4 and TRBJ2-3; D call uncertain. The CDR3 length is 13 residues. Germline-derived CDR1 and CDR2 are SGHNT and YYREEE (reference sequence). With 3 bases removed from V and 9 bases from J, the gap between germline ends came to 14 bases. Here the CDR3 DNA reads TGTGCCAGCAGCTCCACGTCGTCCTTGACGCAGTATTTT. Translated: CASSSTSSLTQYF.

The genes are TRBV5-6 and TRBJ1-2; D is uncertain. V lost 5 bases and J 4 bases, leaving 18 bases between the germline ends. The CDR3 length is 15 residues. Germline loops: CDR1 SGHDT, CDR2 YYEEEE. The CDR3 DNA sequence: TGTGCCAGCAGTCGTGCGCGGGATGAGCGCTATGGCTACACCTTC. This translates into CASSRARDERYGYTF.

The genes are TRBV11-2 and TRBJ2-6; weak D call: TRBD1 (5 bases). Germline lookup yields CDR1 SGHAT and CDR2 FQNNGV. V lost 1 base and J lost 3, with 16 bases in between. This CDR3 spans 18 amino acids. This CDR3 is CASSLGGYSGFGANVLTF. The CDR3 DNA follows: TGTGCCAGCAGCTTAGGGGGCTATTCGGGCTTTGGGGCCAACGTCCTGACTTTC.

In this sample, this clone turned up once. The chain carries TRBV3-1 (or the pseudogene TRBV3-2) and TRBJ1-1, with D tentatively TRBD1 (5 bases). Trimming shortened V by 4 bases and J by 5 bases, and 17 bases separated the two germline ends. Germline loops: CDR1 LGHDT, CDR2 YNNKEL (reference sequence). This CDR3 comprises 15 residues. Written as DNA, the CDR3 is TGTGCCAGCAGCCGTCGGGGCCTCTCGGGTACTGAAGCTTTCTTT. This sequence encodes CASSRRGLSGTEAFF.

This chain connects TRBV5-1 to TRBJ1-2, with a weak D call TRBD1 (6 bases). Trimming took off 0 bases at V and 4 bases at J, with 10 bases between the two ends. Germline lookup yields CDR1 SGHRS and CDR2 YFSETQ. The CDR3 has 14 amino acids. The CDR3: CASSLGGGSYGYTF. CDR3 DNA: TGCGCCAGCAGCTTGGGTGGGGGCAGCTATGGCTACACCTTC.

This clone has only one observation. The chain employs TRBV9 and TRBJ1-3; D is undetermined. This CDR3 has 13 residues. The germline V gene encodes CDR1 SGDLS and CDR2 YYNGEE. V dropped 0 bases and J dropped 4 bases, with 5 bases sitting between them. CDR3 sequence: CASSVDRGNTIYF. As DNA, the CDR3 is TGTGCCAGCAGCGTAGATAGGGGAAACACCATATATTTT. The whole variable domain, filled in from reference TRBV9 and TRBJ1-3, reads DSGVTQTPKHLITATGQRVTLRCSPRSGDLSVYWYQQSLDQGLQFLIQYYNGEERAKGNILERFSAQQFPDLHSELNLSSLELGDSALYFCASSVDRGNTIYFGEGSWLTVV.

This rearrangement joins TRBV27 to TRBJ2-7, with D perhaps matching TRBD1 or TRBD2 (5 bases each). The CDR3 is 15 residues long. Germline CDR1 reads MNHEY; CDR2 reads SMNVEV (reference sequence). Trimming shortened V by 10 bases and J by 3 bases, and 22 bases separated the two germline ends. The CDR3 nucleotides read TGTGCCATACTACCGGGACGGCCCTTCCACTACGAGCAGTACGTC. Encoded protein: CAILPGRPFHYEQYV.

The DNA of the CDR3 is TGTGCCAGCTCACCAACGACAGGGGACAATCAGCCCCAGCATTTT. It translates to CASSPTTGDNQPQHF. The V call is TRBV18, the J call TRBJ1-5, with TRBD1 matching 8 bases. Germline trimming cut 2 bases from V and 3 bases from J; bases unmatched to any gene: 3. Germline values: CDR1 KGHSH, CDR2 LQKENI. This CDR3 has 15 amino acids. The full variable domain, rest sourced from reference TRBV18 and TRBJ1-5, is NAGVMQNPRHLVRRRGQEARLRCSPMKGHSHVYWYRQLPEEGLKFMVYLQKENIIDESGMPKERFSAEFPKEGPSILRIQQVVRGDSAAYFCASSPTTGDNQPQHFGDGTRLSIL.

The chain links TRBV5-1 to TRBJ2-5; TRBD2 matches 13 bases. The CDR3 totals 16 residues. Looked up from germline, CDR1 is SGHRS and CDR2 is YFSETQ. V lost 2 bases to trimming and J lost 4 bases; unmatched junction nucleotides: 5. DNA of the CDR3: TGCGCCAGCAGCTTAGAACTAGCGGGGGGGCGAGAGACCCAGTACTTC. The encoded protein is CASSLELAGGRETQYF.

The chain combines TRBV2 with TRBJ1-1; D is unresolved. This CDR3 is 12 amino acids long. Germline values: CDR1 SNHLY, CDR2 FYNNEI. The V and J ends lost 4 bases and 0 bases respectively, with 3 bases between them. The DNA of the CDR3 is TGTGCCAGCAGTGGGATGAACACTGAAGCTTTCTTT. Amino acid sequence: CASSGMNTEAFF.

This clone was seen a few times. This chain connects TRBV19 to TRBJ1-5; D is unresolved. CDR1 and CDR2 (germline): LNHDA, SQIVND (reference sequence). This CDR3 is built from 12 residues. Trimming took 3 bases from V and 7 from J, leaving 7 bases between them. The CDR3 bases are TGTGCCAGTAGTATGCGAACCCAGCCCCAGCATTTT. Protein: CASSMRTQPQHF.

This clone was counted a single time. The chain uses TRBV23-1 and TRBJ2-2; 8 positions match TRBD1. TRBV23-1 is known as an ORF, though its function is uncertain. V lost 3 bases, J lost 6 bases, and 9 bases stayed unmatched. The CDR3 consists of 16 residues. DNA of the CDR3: TGCGCCAGCAGTCAGGTGGAGACAGGGGTTTCCGGGGAGCTGTTTTTT. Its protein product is CASSQVETGVSGELFF.

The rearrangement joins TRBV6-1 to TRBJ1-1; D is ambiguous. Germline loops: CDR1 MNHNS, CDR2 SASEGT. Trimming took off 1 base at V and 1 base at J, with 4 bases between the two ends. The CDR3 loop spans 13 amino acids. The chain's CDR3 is CASSEVRNTEAFF. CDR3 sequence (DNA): TGTGCCAGCAGTGAAGTTCGGAACACTGAAGCTTTCTTT.

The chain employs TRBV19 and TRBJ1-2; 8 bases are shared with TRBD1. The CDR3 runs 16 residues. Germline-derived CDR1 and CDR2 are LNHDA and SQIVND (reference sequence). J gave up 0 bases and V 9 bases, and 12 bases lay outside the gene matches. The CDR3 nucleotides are TGTGCCAGCCTGCCCAGTCGGGACAGGCCTAACTATGGCTACACCTTC. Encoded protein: CASLPSRDRPNYGYTF.

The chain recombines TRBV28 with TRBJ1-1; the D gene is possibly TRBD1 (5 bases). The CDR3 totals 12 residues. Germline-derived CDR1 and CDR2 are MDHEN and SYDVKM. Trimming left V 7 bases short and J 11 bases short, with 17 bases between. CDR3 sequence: CASKTGSGGAFF. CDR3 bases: TGTGCCAGCAAAACCGGGTCGGGGGGGGCTTTCTTT.